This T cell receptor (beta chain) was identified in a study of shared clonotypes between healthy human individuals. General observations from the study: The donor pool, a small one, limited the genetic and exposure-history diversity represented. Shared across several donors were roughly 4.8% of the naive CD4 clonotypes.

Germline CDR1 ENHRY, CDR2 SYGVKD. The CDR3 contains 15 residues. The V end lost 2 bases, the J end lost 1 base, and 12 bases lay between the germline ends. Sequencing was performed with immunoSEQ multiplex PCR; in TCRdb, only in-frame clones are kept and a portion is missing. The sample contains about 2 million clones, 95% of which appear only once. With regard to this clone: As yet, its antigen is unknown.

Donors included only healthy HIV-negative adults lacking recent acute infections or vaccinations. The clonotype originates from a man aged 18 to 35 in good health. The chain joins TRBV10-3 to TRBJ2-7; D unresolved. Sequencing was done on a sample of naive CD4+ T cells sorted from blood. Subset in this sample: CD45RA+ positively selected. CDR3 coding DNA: TGTGCCATCAGTGAGCGCAGCCGAGCATCCTACGAGCAGTACTTC. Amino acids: CAISERSRASYEQYF.